This section outlines one TCR beta chain sequence together with its context. TCRdb itself ran the RACE reads through MiXCR, one entry per CDR3 protein. This table has about 120,000 distinct CDR3 sequences, over 9% appearing once. Time point defined: patch test 3, about 24 weeks after DPC sensitization. Specified treatment: therapeutic diphenylcyclopropenone sensitization with weekly scalp DPC. It was unfractionated whole blood from which total RNA was extracted. The sample comes from a study of human T cells and chemical hapten exposure. The CDR3 extends over 14 amino acids. Germline V gene sequence: CDR1 MNHEY, CDR2 SVGAGI. V was cut by 6 bases and J by 9 bases, with 19 bases left in between.

The chain carries TRBV6-5 and TRBJ2-3; no firm D call. Sequenced here: whole blood, sampled in connection with sensitization to the hapten diphenylcyclopropenone (DPC). This clonotype was obtained from a woman between 50 and 59 years old with alopecia areata. Some clones in this sample may be carry-over from other donors' samples. Here the CDR3 reads CASRLLEIKGTQYF. CDR3 coding DNA: TGTGCCAGCAGGCTCTTGGAGATAAAGGGAACGCAGTATTTT.